This T cell receptor beta chain was obtained from a study of blood T cell repertoires in COVID-19. Study information: The analysed material was cDNA or gDNA that came from T cells, B-cell-depleted T cells, or PBMCs.

Authors' analysis steps: Amplification from reference gene primers served as the basis for estimated nucleated cell counts. Profiling relied on immunoSEQ multiplex PCR, and the TCRdb table lists in-frame clones only, not all of them. V and J calls and clone size are given by that table; D and trimming were obtained from the DNA. The repertoire includes about 64,000 clones, over 75% of them detected once, and about 9.1% sits in the top ten. There are 17 residues in the CDR3. The V and J ends lost 5 bases and 3 bases, in that order; junction bases with no gene match: 14. The germline CDR1 and CDR2 sequences are SNHLY and FYNNEI.

The clonotype comes from a woman aged 80 or older with active COVID-19. The sequencing input was peripheral blood. The chain links TRBV2 to TRBJ2-7, with TRBD2 identical over 9 bases. The CDR3 region is CASSFPARGGPSYEQYV. The CDR3 DNA reads TGTGCCAGCAGTTTCCCGGCGCGGGGGGGCCCCAGCTACGAGCAGTACGTC.